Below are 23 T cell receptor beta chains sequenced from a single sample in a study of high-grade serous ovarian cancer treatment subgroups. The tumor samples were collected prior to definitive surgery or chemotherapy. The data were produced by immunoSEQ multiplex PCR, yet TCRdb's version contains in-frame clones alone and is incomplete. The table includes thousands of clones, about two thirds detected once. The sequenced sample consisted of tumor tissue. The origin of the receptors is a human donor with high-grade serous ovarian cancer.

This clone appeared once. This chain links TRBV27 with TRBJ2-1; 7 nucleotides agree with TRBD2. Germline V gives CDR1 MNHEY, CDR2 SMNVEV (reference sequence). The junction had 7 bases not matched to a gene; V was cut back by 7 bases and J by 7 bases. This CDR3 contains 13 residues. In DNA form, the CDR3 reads TGTGCCAGCACCTTCAGCGGGAATAATGAGCAGTTCTTC. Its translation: CASTFSGNNEQFF.

Here the CDR3 DNA reads TGTGCCAGCAGCTCCCAGACAGGGTCTAATGAAAAACTGTTTTTT. It specifies CASSSQTGSNEKLFF. V usage is TRBV7-8 and J usage is TRBJ1-4, with 7 bases lining up with TRBD1. Germline trimming cut 4 bases from V and 3 bases from J; bases unmatched to any gene: 5. Per the germline V gene, CDR1 is SGHVS and CDR2 is FQNEAQ. The CDR3 has 15 amino acids.

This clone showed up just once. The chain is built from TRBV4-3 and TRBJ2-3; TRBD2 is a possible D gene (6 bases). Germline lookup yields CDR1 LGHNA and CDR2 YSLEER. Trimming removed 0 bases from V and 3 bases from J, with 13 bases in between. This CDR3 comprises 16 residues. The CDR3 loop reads CASSQEGGRVTDTQYF. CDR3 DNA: TGCGCCAGCAGCCAAGAAGGAGGGAGAGTAACAGATACGCAGTATTTT.

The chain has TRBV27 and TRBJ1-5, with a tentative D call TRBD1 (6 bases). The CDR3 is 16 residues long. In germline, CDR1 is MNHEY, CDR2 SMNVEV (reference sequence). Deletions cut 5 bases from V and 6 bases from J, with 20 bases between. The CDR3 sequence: CASSPKIRQVRQPQHF. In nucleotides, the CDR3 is TGTGCCAGCAGTCCCAAGATTCGACAGGTCCGTCAGCCCCAGCATTTT.

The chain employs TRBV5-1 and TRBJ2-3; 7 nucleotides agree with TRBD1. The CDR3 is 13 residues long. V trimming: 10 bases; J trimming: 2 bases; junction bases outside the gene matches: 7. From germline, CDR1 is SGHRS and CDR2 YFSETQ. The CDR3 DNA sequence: TGCGCCGGGCGTGACAGGGACACAGATACGCAGTATTTT. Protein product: CAGRDRDTDTQYF.

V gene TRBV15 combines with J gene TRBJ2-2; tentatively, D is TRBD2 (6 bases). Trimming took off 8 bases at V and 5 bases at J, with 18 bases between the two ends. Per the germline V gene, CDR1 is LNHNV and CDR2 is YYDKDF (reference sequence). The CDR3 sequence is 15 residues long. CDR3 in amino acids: CATRGGSGDTGELFF. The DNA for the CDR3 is TGTGCCACCCGTGGGGGGTCGGGGGATACCGGGGAGCTGTTTTTT.

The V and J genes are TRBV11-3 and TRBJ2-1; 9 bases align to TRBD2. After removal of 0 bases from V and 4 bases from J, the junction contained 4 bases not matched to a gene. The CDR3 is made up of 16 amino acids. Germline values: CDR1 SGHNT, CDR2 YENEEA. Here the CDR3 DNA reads TGTGCCAGCAGCTTAGAAGCAGCGGGGGGATACAATGAGCAGTTCTTC. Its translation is CASSLEAAGGYNEQFF.

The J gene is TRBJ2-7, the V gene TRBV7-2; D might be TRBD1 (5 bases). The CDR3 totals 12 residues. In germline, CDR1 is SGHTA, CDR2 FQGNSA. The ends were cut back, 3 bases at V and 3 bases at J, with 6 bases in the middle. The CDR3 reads CASSFQGYEQYF. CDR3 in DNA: TGTGCCAGCAGCTTCCAGGGCTACGAGCAGTACTTC.

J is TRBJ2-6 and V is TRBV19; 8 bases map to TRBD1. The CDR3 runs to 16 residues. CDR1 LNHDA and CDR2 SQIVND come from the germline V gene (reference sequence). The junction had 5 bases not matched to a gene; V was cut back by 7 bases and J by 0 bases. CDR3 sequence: CASTPDRDSGANVLTF. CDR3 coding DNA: TGTGCCAGTACCCCGGACAGGGACTCTGGGGCCAACGTCCTGACTTTC.

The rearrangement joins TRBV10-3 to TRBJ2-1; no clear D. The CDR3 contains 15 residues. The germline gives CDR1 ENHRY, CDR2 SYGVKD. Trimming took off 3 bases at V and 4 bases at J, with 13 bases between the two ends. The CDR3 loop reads CAISDPGRRYNEQFF. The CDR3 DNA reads TGTGCCATCAGTGACCCAGGACGGAGATACAATGAGCAGTTCTTC.

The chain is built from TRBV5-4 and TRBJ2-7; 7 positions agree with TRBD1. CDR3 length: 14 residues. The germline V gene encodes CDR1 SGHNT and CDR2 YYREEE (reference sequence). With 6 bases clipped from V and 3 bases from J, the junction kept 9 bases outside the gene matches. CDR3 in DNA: TGTGCCAGCATGGTTCAGGGACAGATCTACGAGCAGTACTTC. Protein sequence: CASMVQGQIYEQYF.

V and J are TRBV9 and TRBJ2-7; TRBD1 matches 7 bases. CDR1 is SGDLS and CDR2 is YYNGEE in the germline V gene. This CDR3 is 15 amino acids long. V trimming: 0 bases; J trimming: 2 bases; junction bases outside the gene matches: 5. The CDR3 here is CASSVADRPTYEQYF. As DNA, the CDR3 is TGTGCCAGCAGCGTAGCGGACAGGCCGACCTACGAGCAGTACTTC.

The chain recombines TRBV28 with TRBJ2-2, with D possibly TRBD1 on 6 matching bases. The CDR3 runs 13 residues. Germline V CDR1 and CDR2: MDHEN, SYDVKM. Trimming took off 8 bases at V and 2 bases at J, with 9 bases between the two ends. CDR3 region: CASGDTNTGELFF. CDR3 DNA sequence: TGTGCCAGCGGGGACACCAACACCGGGGAGCTGTTTTTT.

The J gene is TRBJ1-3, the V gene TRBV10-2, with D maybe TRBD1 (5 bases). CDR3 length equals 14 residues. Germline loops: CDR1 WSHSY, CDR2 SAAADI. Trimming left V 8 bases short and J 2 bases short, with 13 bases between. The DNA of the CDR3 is TGCGCCAGCGTAGATTGGGGGGCTGGAAACACCATATATTTT. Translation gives CASVDWGAGNTIYF.

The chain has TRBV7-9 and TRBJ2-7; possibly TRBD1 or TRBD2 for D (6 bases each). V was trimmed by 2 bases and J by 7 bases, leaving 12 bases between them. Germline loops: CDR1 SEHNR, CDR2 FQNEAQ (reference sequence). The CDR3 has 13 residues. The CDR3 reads CASSLSGAWEQYF. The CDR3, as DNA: TGTGCCAGCAGCTTATCGGGGGCATGGGAGCAGTACTTC.

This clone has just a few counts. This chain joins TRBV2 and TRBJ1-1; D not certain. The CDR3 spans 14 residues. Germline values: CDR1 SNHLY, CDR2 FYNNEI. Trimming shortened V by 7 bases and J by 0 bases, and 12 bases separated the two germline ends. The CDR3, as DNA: TGTGCCAGCAAGGGTAGAATGATGAACACTGAAGCTTTCTTT. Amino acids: CASKGRMMNTEAFF.

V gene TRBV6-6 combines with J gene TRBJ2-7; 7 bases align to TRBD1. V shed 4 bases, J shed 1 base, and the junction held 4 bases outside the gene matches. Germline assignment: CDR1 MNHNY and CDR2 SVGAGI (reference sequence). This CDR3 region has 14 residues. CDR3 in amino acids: CASSWGTASYEQYF. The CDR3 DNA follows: TGTGCCAGCAGTTGGGGGACAGCGTCCTACGAGCAGTACTTC.

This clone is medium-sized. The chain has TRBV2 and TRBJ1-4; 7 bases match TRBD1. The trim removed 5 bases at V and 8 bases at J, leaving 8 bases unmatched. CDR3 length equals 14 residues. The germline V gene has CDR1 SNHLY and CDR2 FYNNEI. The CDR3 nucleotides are TGTGCCAGCAGTAAGACAGGGATGGGGGAAAAACTGTTTTTT. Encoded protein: CASSKTGMGEKLFF.

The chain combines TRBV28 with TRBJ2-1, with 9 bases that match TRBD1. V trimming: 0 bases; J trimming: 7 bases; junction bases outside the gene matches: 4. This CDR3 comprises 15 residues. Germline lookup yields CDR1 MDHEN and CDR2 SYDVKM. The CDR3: CASSLWGTGKNEQFF. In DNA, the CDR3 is TGTGCCAGCAGTTTATGGGGGACAGGGAAGAATGAGCAGTTCTTC.

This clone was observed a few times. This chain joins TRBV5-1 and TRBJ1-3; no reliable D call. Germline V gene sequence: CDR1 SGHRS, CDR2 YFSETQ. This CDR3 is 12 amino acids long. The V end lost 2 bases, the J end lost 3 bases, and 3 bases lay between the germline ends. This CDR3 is CASSFDGNTIYF. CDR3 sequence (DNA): TGCGCCAGCAGCTTTGATGGAAACACCATATATTTT.

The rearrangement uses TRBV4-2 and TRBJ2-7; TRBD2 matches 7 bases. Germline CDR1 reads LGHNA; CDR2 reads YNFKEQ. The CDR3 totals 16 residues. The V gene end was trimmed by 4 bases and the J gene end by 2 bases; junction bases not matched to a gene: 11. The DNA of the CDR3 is TGTGCCAGCAGCCTAGCGGGCAGGACCCCAGCCTACGAGCAGTACTTC. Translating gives CASSLAGRTPAYEQYF.

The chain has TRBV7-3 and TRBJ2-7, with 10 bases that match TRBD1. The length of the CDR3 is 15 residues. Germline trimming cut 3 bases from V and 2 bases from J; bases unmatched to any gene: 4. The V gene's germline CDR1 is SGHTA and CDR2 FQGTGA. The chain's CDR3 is CASSFLGTGAYEQYF. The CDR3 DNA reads TGTGCCAGCAGCTTTCTTGGGACAGGGGCCTACGAGCAGTACTTC.

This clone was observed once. In DNA form, the CDR3 reads TGTGCCAGCAGCGCCGCCGGGACACAACAAGAGACCCAGTACTTC. This gives the protein CASSAAGTQQETQYF. The V and J genes are TRBV7-2 and TRBJ2-5; D is possibly TRBD1 (6 bases). Germline V gene data show CDR1 as SGHTA and CDR2 as FQGNSA. Trimming took off 5 bases at V and 2 bases at J, with 15 bases between the two ends. This CDR3 is 15 amino acids long.